These 16 T cell receptor beta chains were sequenced from one sample in a study of post-analysis software for immune sequencing data (dated by TCRdb to the mid-2010s). No antigen is known for these receptors. The paper as a whole reports these results and caveats: Significantly higher frequencies in patients than in controls were found for several TRBV segments, including TRBV5-6, TRBV5-1 and TRBV20-1.

To prepare the library, PCR was applied. The reads were generated on an Illumina HiSeq 2500. To reduce PCR and sequencing biases, unique molecular identifiers were incorporated into the TCR beta cDNA libraries. The public reads were run again by TCRdb, first through fastp at Q25 and then through MiXCR, and only productive beta chains were kept. Each record represents a unique CDR3 protein, reported with the most common genes and DNA among its rows. This sample comprises almost 700,000 distinct CDR3 sequences, 55% to 70% of them detected only once. Together, the top ten hold about 11% of the sample. The specimen sequenced was blood. These receptors were obtained from a girl aged 2 to 10 with multiple sclerosis.

This clonotype was observed a few times. The gene calls are TRBV6-1 and TRBJ2-3, with 10 bases identical to TRBD2. CDR3 length: 14 residues. V dropped 4 bases and J dropped 3; count of bases not matched to a gene: 1. From germline, CDR1 is MNHNS and CDR2 SASEGT. The CDR3 nucleotides read TGTGCCAGCAGTGTGACTAGCGGGACAGATACGCAGTATTTT. This codes for CASSVTSGTDTQYF.

The chain carries TRBV20-1 and TRBJ2-1, with 15 bases identical to TRBD2. V lost 3 bases to trimming and J lost 10 bases; unmatched junction nucleotides: 4. This CDR3 region has 14 residues. CDR1 and CDR2 (germline): DFQATT, SNEGSKA (reference sequence). CDR3 bases: TGCAGTGCTAGTGGGACTAGCGGGAGGAGGGAGCAGTTCTTC. Protein product: CSASGTSGRREQFF.

The chain recombines TRBV12-3 or TRBV12-4 with TRBJ1-1, with a tentative D call TRBD1 (5 bases). Trimming shortened V by 6 bases and J by 11 bases, and 13 bases separated the two germline ends. The CDR3 runs 11 residues. The CDR3 is CASRTGTVAFF. The CDR3 nucleotides are TGTGCCAGCAGGACCGGGACCGTCGCTTTCTTT.

This clonotype appeared a few times. This chain connects TRBV6-2 or TRBV6-3 to TRBJ2-3, with no clear D. The CDR3 has 14 amino acids. Looked up from germline, CDR1 is MNHEY and CDR2 is SVGEGT. V lost 5 bases and J lost 5, with 14 bases in between. CDR3 sequence (DNA): TGTGCCAGCAGTCCTTCCCATGGCCGAGATACGCAGTATTTT. Its protein product is CASSPSHGRDTQYF.

In its sample, this clonotype was seen once. The chain carries TRBV6-2 or TRBV6-3 and TRBJ2-5; a weak D match, TRBD2 (6 bases). The length of the CDR3 is 15 residues. The V gene's germline CDR1 is MNHEY and CDR2 SVGEGT. The ends were cut back, 2 bases at V and 4 bases at J, with 14 bases in the middle. This CDR3 reads CASSYRSGGRETQYF. CDR3 DNA: TGTGCCAGCAGTTACCGGTCAGGAGGGAGAGAGACCCAGTACTTC.

The chain links TRBV6-1 to TRBJ2-1, with TRBD2 matching over 8 bases. The CDR3 totals 15 residues. Per germline, CDR1 MNHNS and CDR2 SASEGT. The ends lost 7 bases at V and 7 bases at J; junction bases unmatched: 12. The CDR3 here is CASNPPGLVLNEQFF. The CDR3 region has the DNA TGTGCCAGCAACCCACCGGGACTAGTTTTGAATGAGCAGTTCTTC.

This chain uses TRBV6-5 with TRBJ2-1, with D possibly matching TRBD2 (5 bases). CDR1 MNHEY and CDR2 SVGAGI come from the germline V gene. V dropped 6 bases and J dropped 2 bases, with 14 bases sitting between them. This CDR3 contains 15 residues. The CDR3 DNA sequence: TGTGCCAGCAGGTTAATAGGGAGCCCCTACAATGAGCAGTTCTTC. It codes for CASRLIGSPYNEQFF.

The chain carries TRBV20-1 and TRBJ2-1; 8 bases fit TRBD2. The germline V gene encodes CDR1 DFQATT and CDR2 SNEGSKA (reference sequence). The length of the CDR3 is 15 residues. Germline trimming cut 3 bases from V and 7 bases from J; bases unmatched to any gene: 11. CDR3 in DNA: TGCAGTGCTAGCTTCAGGTCGGGAGGGCCTAATGAGCAGTTCTTC. This translates into CSASFRSGGPNEQFF.

This rearrangement joins TRBV12-3 or TRBV12-4 to TRBJ2-7; D unclear. This CDR3 has 13 amino acids. Trimming stripped 6 bases from V and 3 bases from J, with 12 bases between. The CDR3 region is CASSTGPVYEQYF. Written as DNA, the CDR3 is TGTGCCAGCAGCACCGGACCGGTCTACGAGCAGTACTTC.

This clonotype was picked up a small number of times. The gene calls are TRBV12-3 or TRBV12-4 and TRBJ2-5; possibly TRBD1 for D (7 bases). This CDR3 has 14 residues. V was cut by 6 bases and J by 0 bases, with 11 bases left in between. The CDR3: CASRRDSNQETQYF. CDR3 nucleotides: TGTGCCAGCAGGCGGGACAGCAACCAAGAGACCCAGTACTTC.

CDR3 sequence reads: CASSHPAGKQETQYF. CDR3 nucleotides: TGCGCCAGCAGTCATCCGGCAGGGAAGCAAGAGACCCAGTACTTC. V gene TRBV4-1 combines with J gene TRBJ2-5; a weak D match, TRBD1 (5 bases). V was shortened by 6 bases and J by 2 bases, with 16 bases between the two germline ends. The CDR3 totals 15 residues. The V gene's germline CDR1 is MGHRA and CDR2 YSYEKL.

J is TRBJ2-1 and V is TRBV4-1, with TRBD2 matching 11 bases. The CDR3 spans 17 residues. The germline V gene encodes CDR1 MGHRA and CDR2 YSYEKL. V was pared by 0 bases and J by 7 bases, with 8 bases of the junction left unmatched. CDR3 sequence reads: CASSQDRLAGIENEQFF. In DNA, the CDR3 is TGCGCCAGCAGCCAAGACCGACTAGCGGGAATCGAAAATGAGCAGTTCTTC.

To note about this clonotype: At one of its ends the junction is not consistent with the germline gene, which may arise from a read error. This chain uses TRBV12-3 or TRBV12-4 with TRBJ2-4; weak D call: TRBD1 (6 bases). The CDR3 runs to 16 residues. The CDR3 DNA is TGTACCAGCAGTTTACATCAGGACAGTCCCAAAAACATTCAGTACTTC. Encoded protein: CTSSLHQDSPKNIQYF.

This clonotype appeared many times. This chain connects TRBV25-1 to TRBJ1-2; TRBD1 agrees at 7 bases. The ends lost 6 bases at V and 1 base at J; junction bases unmatched: 5. Germline V gene data show CDR1 as MGHDK and CDR2 as SYGVNS. There are 14 residues in the CDR3. This CDR3 reads CASSPQGRNYGYTF. CDR3 DNA: TGTGCCAGCAGCCCACAGGGGCGTAACTATGGCTACACCTTC.

V is TRBV7-9 and J is TRBJ2-1; D not certain. CDR1 and CDR2 from the germline V gene are SEHNR and FQNEAQ (reference sequence). The CDR3 totals 14 residues. Trimming pared 3 bases from V and 2 bases from J, leaving 8 bases between. CDR3 amino acids: CASSLELTYNEQFF. CDR3 bases: TGTGCCAGCAGCTTGGAGCTAACCTACAATGAGCAGTTCTTC.

This clonotype has just a few counts. The chain joins TRBV29-1 to TRBJ2-7; 10 positions match TRBD1. The V segment lost 1 base and the J segment 4 bases; nucleotides outside the gene matches: 7. The CDR3 contains 15 residues. Germline CDR1 and CDR2: SQVTM and ANQGSEA. The CDR3 DNA is TGCAGCGTTGAAGTTAGGGACAGGGGTGAATACGAGCAGTACTTC. Amino acids: CSVEVRDRGEYEQYF.